This T cell receptor (beta chain) is drawn from a study of OX40 agonist ivuxolimab in advanced cancers. For the study at large: The patients received agonistic anti-OX40 (CD134) antibody ivuxolimab. Every patient in dose escalation had hepatocellular carcinoma, melanoma, renal cell or head and neck cancer.

V lost 6 bases and J lost 2; bases outside the gene matches: 2. Germline V gene sequence: CDR1 MDHEN, CDR2 SYDVKM. This CDR3 has 13 residues. Profiling relied on immunoSEQ multiplex PCR, and the TCRdb table lists in-frame clones only, not all of them. Here the sample spans approximately 60,000 clones, around 90% being singletons. A remark on this clone: Its antigen is not known.

Study-wide results and limits: In a subset of nonresponders, normalized T-cell clonal expansion was also low.

The chain has TRBV28 and TRBJ2-7; 9 bases match TRBD1. The sequenced sample was CD4+ or CD8+ T cells sorted from blood, obtained in a trial of the OX40 agonist ivuxolimab. The clonotype comes from an adult with an advanced solid tumor such as melanoma, head and neck, liver or kidney cancer. CDR3 nucleotide sequence: TGTGCCAGCAGAGGGACAGGGACCTACGAGCAGTACTTC. Its protein is CASRGTGTYEQYF.